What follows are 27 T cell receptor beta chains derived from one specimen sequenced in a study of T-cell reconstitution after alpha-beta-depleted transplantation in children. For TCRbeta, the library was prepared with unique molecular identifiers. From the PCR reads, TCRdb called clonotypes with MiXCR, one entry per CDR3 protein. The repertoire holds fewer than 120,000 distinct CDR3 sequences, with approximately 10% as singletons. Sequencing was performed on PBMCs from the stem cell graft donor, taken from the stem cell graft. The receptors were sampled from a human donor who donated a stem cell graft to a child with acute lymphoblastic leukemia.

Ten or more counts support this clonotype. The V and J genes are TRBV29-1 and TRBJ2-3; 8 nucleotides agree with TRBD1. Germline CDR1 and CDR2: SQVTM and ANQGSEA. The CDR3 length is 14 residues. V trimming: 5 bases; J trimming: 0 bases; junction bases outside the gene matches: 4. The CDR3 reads CSVRDRSSTDTQYF. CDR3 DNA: TGCAGCGTTCGGGACAGGTCTAGCACAGATACGCAGTATTTT.

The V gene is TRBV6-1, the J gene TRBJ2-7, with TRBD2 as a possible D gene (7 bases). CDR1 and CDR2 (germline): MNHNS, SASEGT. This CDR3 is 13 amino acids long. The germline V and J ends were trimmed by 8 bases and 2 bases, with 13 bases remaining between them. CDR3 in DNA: TGTGCCAGCGGAAGGGGGGGTCCCTACGAGCAGTACTTC. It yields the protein CASGRGGPYEQYF.

CDR3 coding DNA: TGTGCCGTGAAGACTAGCGGGAGAACAGATACGCAGTATTTT. It encodes CAVKTSGRTDTQYF. The rearrangement uses TRBV19 and TRBJ2-3, with 12 bases fitting TRBD2. Germline V CDR1 and CDR2: LNHDA, SQIVND (reference sequence). This CDR3 comprises 14 residues. The V segment lost 11 bases and the J segment 3 bases; nucleotides outside the gene matches: 6.

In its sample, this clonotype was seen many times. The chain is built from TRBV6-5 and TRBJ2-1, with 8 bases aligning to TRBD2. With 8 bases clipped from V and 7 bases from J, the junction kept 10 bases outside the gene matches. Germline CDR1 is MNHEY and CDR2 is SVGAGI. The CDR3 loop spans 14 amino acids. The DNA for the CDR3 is TGTGCCAGCCTGGGATTAGCGGGATGGAATGAGCAGTTCTTC. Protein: CASLGLAGWNEQFF.

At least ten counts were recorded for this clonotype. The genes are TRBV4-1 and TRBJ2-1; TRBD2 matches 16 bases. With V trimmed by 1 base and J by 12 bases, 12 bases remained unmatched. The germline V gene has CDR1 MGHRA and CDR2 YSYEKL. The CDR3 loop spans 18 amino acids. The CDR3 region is CASSQGHPGTSGRAGQFF. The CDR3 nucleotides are TGCGCCAGCAGCCAAGGCCATCCCGGGACTAGCGGGAGGGCGGGGCAGTTCTTC.

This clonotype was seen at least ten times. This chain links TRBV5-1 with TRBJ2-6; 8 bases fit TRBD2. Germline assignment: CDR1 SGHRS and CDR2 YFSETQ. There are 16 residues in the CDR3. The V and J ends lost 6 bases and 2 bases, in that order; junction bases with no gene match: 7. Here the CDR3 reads CASNRGGNTGANVLTF. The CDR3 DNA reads TGCGCCAGCAATCGGGGGGGCAACACTGGGGCCAACGTCCTGACTTTC. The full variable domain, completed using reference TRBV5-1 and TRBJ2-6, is KAGVTQTPRYLIKTRGQQVTLSCSPISGHRSVSWYQQTPGQGLQFLFEYFSETQRNKGNFPGRFSGRQFSNSRSEMNVSTLELGDSALYLCASNRGGNTGANVLTFGAGSRLTVL.

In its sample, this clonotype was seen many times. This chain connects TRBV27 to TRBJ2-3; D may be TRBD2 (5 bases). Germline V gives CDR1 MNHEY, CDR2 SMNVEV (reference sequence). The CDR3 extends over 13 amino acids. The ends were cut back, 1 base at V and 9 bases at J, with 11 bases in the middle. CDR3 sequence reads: CASSLYLGNTQYF. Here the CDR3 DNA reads TGTGCCAGCAGTTTATACCTCGGGAACACGCAGTATTTT.

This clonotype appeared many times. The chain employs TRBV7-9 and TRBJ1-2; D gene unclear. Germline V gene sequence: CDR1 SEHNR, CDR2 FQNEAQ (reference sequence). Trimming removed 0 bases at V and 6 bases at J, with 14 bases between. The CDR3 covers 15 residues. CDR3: CASSLAAGQGHGYTF. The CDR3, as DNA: TGTGCCAGCAGCTTAGCGGCAGGCCAAGGGCATGGCTACACCTTC. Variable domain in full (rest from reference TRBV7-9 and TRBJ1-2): DTGVSQNPRHKITKRGQNVTFRCDPISEHNRLYWYRQTLGQGPEFLTYFQNEAQLEKSRLLSDRFSAERPKGSFSTLEIQRTEQGDSAMYLCASSLAAGQGHGYTFGSGTRLTVV.

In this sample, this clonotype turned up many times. The CDR3 loop reads CASSRQPYSGANVLTF. The CDR3 DNA reads as TGCGCCAGCAGCCGACAGCCATACTCTGGGGCCAACGTCCTGACTTTC. This chain links TRBV4-3 with TRBJ2-6, with D possibly being TRBD1 (5 bases). V gave up 4 bases and J gave up 0 bases, with 10 bases separating them. CDR3 length: 16 amino acids. The germline gives CDR1 LGHNA, CDR2 YSLEER.

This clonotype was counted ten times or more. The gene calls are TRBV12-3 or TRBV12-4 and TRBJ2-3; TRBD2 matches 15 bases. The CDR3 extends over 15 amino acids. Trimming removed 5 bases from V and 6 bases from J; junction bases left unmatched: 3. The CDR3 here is CASSGLAGGWDTQYF. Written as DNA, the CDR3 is TGTGCCAGCAGTGGACTAGCGGGAGGGTGGGATACGCAGTATTTT.

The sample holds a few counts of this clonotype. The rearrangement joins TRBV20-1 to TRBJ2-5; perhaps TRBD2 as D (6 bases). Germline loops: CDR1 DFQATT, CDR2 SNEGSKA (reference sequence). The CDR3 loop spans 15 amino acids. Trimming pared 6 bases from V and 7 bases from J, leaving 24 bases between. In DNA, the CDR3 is TGCAGTGCCGATAATAGGGATTTCTCGGAGGGGACCCAGTACTTC. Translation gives CSADNRDFSEGTQYF.

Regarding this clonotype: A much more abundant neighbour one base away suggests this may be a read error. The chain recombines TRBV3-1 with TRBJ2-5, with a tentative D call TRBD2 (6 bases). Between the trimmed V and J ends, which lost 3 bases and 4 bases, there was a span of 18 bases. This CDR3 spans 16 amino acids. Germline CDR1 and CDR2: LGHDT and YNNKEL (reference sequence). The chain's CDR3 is CASSQAARTTRETQYF. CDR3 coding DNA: TGTGCCAGCAGCCAGGCTGCGCGGACTACCCGAGAGACCCAGTACTTC.

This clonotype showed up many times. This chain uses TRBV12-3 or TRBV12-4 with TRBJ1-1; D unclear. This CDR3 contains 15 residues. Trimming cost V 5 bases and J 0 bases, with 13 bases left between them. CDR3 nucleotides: TGTGCCAGCAGTCCTACGGCAGGCATGAACACTGAAGCTTTCTTT. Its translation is CASSPTAGMNTEAFF.

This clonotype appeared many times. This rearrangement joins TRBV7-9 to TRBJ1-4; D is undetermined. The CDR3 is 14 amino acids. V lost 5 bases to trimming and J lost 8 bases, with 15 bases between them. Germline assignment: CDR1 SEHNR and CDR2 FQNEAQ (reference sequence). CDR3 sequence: CASSQQREREKLFF. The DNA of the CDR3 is TGTGCCAGCAGCCAACAAAGGGAAAGAGAAAAACTGTTTTTT.

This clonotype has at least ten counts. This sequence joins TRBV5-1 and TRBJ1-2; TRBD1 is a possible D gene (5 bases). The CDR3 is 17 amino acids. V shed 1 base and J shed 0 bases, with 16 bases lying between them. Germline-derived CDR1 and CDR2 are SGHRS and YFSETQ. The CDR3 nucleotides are TGCGCCAGCAGCTTGCCCTCAGCAGGGACCGCTAACTATGGCTACACCTTC. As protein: CASSLPSAGTANYGYTF.

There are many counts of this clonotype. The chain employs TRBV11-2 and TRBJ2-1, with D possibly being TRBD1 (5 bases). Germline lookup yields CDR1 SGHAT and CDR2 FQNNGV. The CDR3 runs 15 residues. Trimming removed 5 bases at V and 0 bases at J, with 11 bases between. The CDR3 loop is CASSRQHLSYNEQFF. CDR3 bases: TGTGCCAGCAGCCGACAGCATCTCTCCTACAATGAGCAGTTCTTC.

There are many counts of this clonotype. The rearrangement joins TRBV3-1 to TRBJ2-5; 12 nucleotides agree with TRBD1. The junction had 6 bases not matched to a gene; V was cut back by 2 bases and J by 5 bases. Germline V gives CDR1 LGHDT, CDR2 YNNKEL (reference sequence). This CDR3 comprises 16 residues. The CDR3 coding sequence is TGTGCCAGCAGCCAACGGGACAGGGGGCTCCTGGAGACCCAGTACTTC. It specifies CASSQRDRGLLETQYF.

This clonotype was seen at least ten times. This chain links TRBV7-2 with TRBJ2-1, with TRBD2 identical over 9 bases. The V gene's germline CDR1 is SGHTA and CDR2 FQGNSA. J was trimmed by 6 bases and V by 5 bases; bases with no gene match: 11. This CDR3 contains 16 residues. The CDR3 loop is CASSPPRGRAANEQFF. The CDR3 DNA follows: TGTGCCAGCAGCCCCCCCCGCGGGAGGGCCGCCAATGAGCAGTTCTTC. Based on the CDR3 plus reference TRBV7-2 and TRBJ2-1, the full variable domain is GAGVSQSPSNKVTEKGKDVELRCDPISGHTALYWYRQSLGQGLEFLIYFQGNSAPDKSGLPSDRFSAERTGGSVSTLTIQRTQQEDSAVYLCASSPPRGRAANEQFFGPGTRLTVL.

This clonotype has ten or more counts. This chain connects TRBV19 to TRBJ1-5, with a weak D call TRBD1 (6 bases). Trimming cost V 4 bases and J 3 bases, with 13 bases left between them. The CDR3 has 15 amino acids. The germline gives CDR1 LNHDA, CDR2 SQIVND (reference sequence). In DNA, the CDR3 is TGTGCCAGTAGTACGCTCCGGGACACCAATCAGCCCCAGCATTTT. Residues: CASSTLRDTNQPQHF.

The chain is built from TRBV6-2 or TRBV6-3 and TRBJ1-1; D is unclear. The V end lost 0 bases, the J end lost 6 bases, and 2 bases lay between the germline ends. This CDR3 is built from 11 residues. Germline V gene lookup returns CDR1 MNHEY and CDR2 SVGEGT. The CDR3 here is CASSYSAEAFF. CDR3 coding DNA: TGTGCCAGCAGTTACTCGGCTGAAGCTTTCTTT.

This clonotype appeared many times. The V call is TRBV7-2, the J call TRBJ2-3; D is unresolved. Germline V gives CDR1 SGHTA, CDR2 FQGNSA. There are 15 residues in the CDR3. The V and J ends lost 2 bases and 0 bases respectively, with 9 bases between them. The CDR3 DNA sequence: TGTGCCAGCAGCTTATCCCCTACTAGCACAGATACGCAGTATTTT. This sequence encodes CASSLSPTSTDTQYF. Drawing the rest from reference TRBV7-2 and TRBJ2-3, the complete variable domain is GAGVSQSPSNKVTEKGKDVELRCDPISGHTALYWYRQSLGQGLEFLIYFQGNSAPDKSGLPSDRFSAERTGGSVSTLTIQRTQQEDSAVYLCASSLSPTSTDTQYFGPGTRLTVL.

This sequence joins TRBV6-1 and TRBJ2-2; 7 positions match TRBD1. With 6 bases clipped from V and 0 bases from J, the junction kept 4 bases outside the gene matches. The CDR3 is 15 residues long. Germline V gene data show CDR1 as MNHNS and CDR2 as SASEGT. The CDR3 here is CASSPGQPNTGELFF. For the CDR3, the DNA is TGTGCCAGCAGCCCGGGACAGCCGAACACCGGGGAGCTGTTTTTT.

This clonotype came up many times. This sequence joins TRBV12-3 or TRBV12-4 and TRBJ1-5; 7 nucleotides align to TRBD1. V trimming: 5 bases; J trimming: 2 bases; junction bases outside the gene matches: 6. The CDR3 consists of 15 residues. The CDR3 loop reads CASSAQGGGNQPQHF. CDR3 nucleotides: TGTGCCAGCAGTGCCCAGGGGGGAGGCAATCAGCCCCAGCATTTT.

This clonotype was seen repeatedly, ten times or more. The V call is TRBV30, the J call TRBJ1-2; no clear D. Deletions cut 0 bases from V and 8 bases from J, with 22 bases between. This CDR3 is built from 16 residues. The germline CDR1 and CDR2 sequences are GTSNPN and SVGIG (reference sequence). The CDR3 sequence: CAWSVGSLGFTPGYTF. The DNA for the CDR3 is TGTGCCTGGAGTGTGGGCAGTTTGGGCTTTACTCCAGGCTACACCTTC.

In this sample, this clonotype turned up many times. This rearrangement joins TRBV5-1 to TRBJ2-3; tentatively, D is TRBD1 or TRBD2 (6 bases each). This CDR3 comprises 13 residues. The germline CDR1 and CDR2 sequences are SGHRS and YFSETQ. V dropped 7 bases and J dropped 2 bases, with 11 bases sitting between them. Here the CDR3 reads CASGGGDTDTQYF. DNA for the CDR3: TGCGCCAGCGGGGGCGGGGACACAGATACGCAGTATTTT.

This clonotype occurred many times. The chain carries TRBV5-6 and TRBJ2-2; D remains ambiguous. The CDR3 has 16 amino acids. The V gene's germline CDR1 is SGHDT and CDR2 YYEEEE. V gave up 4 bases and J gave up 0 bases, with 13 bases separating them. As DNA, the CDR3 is TGTGCCAGCAGCCCGACGGAGTACCCGAACACCGGGGAGCTGTTTTTT. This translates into CASSPTEYPNTGELFF.

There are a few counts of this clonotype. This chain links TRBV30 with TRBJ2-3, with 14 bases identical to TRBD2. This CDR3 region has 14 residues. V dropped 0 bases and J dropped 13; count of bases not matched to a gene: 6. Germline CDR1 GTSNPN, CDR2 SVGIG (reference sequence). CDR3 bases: TGTGCCTGGAGTGTATCGGGACTAGCGGGAGTAAAGTATTTT. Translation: CAWSVSGLAGVKYF.